A single sample is the source of the 3 T cell receptor beta chains below, sequenced in a study of cytomegalovirus exposure and HLA in healthy donors. Data came from immunoSEQ multiplex PCR; TCRdb stores just in-frame clones and leaves some out. The repertoire holds under 250,000 clones, about 88% seen once, with 12% in the top ten. The material sequenced was PBMCs. These receptor sequences come from a man aged 18 to 30 in good health and CMV-seropositive.

This chain links TRBV7-6 with TRBJ1-1; the D gene is possibly TRBD1 (6 bases). Trimming shortened V by 1 base and J by 1 base, and 16 bases separated the two germline ends. CDR1 and CDR2 from the germline V gene are SGHVS and FNYEAQ. This CDR3 contains 17 residues. In DNA form, the CDR3 reads TGTGCCAGCAGCTTAGGGTTTAGGGGGACAAAGAACACTGAAGCTTTCTTT. Its protein product is CASSLGFRGTKNTEAFF.

This chain uses TRBV30 with TRBJ1-3, with a tentative D call TRBD1 (5 bases). The CDR3 has 13 residues. Trimming shortened V by 4 bases and J by 0 bases, and 7 bases separated the two germline ends. Germline V lookup: CDR1 GTSNPN, CDR2 SVGIG (reference sequence). The CDR3 is CAWTGNSGNTIYF. As DNA, the CDR3 is TGTGCCTGGACAGGGAACTCTGGAAACACCATATATTTT.

V and J are TRBV28 and TRBJ2-7, with 8 bases aligning to TRBD1. This CDR3 contains 16 residues. J was trimmed by 2 bases and V by 6 bases; bases with no gene match: 12. Germline V gene sequence: CDR1 MDHEN, CDR2 SYDVKM. CDR3 sequence reads: CASSPRDRMSTYEQYF. CDR3 sequence (DNA): TGTGCCAGCAGCCCTCGGGACAGGATGAGCACCTACGAGCAGTACTTC.